The 14 T cell receptor beta chains in this list originate from one sample, sequenced in a study of blood T cell repertoires in COVID-19. The protocol was immunoSEQ multiplex PCR, while the TCRdb copy is restricted to in-frame clones and leaves out a portion. The repertoire holds more than 300,000 clones, 88% seen once, with around 7.9% in the top ten. Sequences were obtained from peripheral blood. The receptors come from a woman in her seventies with COVID-19, enrolled during active disease.

The table lists this clone with a count of one. The chain employs TRBV6-5 and TRBJ1-2; D gene ambiguous. The CDR3 has 13 amino acids. V was pared by 0 bases and J by 2 bases, with 4 bases between. The germline CDR1 and CDR2 sequences are MNHEY and SVGAGI. CDR3 in amino acids: CASSYSENYGYTF. CDR3 DNA sequence: TGTGCCAGCAGTTACTCGGAGAACTATGGCTACACCTTC.

This clone was counted between two and nine times. The chain has TRBV20-1 and TRBJ1-2; TRBD1 is a possible D gene (5 bases). CDR3 size: 11 residues. The germline V gene encodes CDR1 DFQATT and CDR2 SNEGSKA (reference sequence). V lost 6 bases to trimming and J lost 5 bases, with 10 bases between them. CDR3 protein: CSAQDGYGYTF. DNA of the CDR3: TGCAGTGCACAGGACGGGTATGGCTACACCTTC.

V usage is TRBV27 and J usage is TRBJ1-6; no clear D gene. CDR3 size: 12 residues. The V gene lost 3 bases and the J gene lost 5 bases, with 2 bases spanning the gap. Germline CDR1 MNHEY, CDR2 SMNVEV (reference sequence). CDR3 nucleotides: TGTGCCAGCAGTTTCAATAATTCACCCCTCCACTTT. This encodes CASSFNNSPLHF.

This rearrangement joins TRBV19 to TRBJ2-6; D gene unclear. The CDR3 totals 15 residues. The germline V and J ends were trimmed by 5 bases and 0 bases, with 8 bases remaining between them. From germline, CDR1 is LNHDA and CDR2 SQIVND (reference sequence). The CDR3 region has the DNA TGTGCCAGTAGTGTTACGGTCTCTGGGGCCAACGTCCTGACTTTC. Translation gives CASSVTVSGANVLTF.

The rearrangement joins TRBV7-9 to TRBJ2-7, with 13 bases fitting TRBD2. The CDR3 loop spans 17 amino acids. Germline V gene data show CDR1 as SEHNR and CDR2 as FQNEAQ (reference sequence). V shed 3 bases, J shed 2 bases, and the junction held 7 bases outside the gene matches. The CDR3: CASSLAITSGGAYEQYF. The DNA of the CDR3 is TGTGCCAGCAGCTTGGCGATTACTAGCGGGGGGGCCTACGAGCAGTACTTC. The full variable domain, with the rest looked up from reference TRBV7-9 and TRBJ2-7, is DTGVSQNPRHKITKRGQNVTFRCDPISEHNRLYWYRQTLGQGPEFLTYFQNEAQLEKSRLLSDRFSAERPKGSFSTLEIQRTEQGDSAMYLCASSLAITSGGAYEQYFGPGTRLTVT.

This rearrangement joins TRBV7-2 to TRBJ1-1; a possible D gene is TRBD1 (5 bases). This CDR3 contains 17 residues. Germline assignment: CDR1 SGHTA and CDR2 FQGNSA. V gave up 1 base and J gave up 4 bases, with 19 bases separating them. CDR3 in DNA: TGTGCCAGCAGCTTAGAATTTGGTAGGGGCGGGGGCACTGAAGCTTTCTTT. Amino acid sequence: CASSLEFGRGGGTEAFF. Full variable domain (rest looked up from reference TRBV7-2 and TRBJ1-1): GAGVSQSPSNKVTEKGKDVELRCDPISGHTALYWYRQSLGQGLEFLIYFQGNSAPDKSGLPSDRFSAERTGGSVSTLTIQRTQQEDSAVYLCASSLEFGRGGGTEAFFGQGTRLTVV.

About this clone itself: The junction shows a germline mismatch at one end, possibly a read error. This chain links TRBV11-2 with TRBJ1-2; D remains ambiguous. Germline CDR1 is SGHAT and CDR2 is FQNNGV. The CDR3 runs 14 residues. The CDR3 sequence: CASSLGVGGSESAF. DNA of the CDR3: TGTGCCAGCAGCTTGGGCGTTGGAGGCAGCGAGAGCGCCTTC.

The chain employs TRBV28 and TRBJ1-2, with D hard to call. Deletions cut 2 bases from V and 8 bases from J, with 12 bases between. Germline V gene lookup returns CDR1 MDHEN and CDR2 SYDVKM. The CDR3 covers 13 residues. CDR3 bases: TGTGCCAGCAGTTTAGAACCTAACCGGGGCTACACCTTC. As protein: CASSLEPNRGYTF.

The J gene is TRBJ2-3, the V gene TRBV18; 9 nucleotides line up with TRBD1. J gave up 4 bases and V 1 base, and 6 bases lay outside the gene matches. Germline V CDR1 and CDR2: KGHSH, LQKENI. The CDR3 loop spans 16 amino acids. The CDR3 loop is CASSPRGQGRADTQYF. The DNA of the CDR3 is TGTGCCAGCTCACCACGAGGACAGGGGAGGGCAGATACGCAGTATTTT.

This chain connects TRBV2 to TRBJ1-2, with a tentative D call TRBD1 (6 bases). Germline CDR1 and CDR2: SNHLY and FYNNEI. This CDR3 contains 14 residues. V was pared by 5 bases and J by 6 bases, with 16 bases between. The chain's CDR3 is CASSKDGAGDGYTF. The CDR3, as DNA: TGTGCCAGCAGTAAGGACGGGGCAGGGGATGGCTACACCTTC. Full variable domain (remainder filled in from reference TRBV2 and TRBJ1-2): EPEVTQTPSHQVTQMGQEVILRCVPISNHLYFYWYRQILGQKVEFLVSFYNNEISEKSEIFDDQFSVERPDGSNFTLKIRSTKLEDSAMYFCASSKDGAGDGYTFGSGTRLTVV.

A few counts support this clone. This rearrangement joins TRBV4-2 to TRBJ2-3; the match to TRBD2 covers 7 bases. V shed 4 bases and J 0 bases; nucleotides not matched to a gene: 7. The CDR3 is made up of 16 amino acids. The germline V gene has CDR1 LGHNA and CDR2 YNFKEQ. CDR3: CASSLKRGESTDTQYF. CDR3 coding DNA: TGTGCCAGCAGCCTCAAGCGGGGAGAAAGCACAGATACGCAGTATTTT.

The chain joins TRBV7-6 to TRBJ1-1; D unresolved. V lost 2 bases and J lost 1, with 5 bases in between. The CDR3 length is 13 residues. CDR1 SGHVS and CDR2 FNYEAQ come from the germline V gene. In DNA, the CDR3 is TGTGCCAGCAGCTTACCGGGGAACACTGAAGCTTTCTTT. Amino acids: CASSLPGNTEAFF.

The chain combines TRBV10-1 with TRBJ1-3; the match to TRBD1 covers 9 bases. The germline CDR1 and CDR2 sequences are WNHNN and SYGVQD (reference sequence). The CDR3 runs 15 residues. In nucleotides, the CDR3 is TGCGCGGACCGTGGACAGGGGCTCGCTGGAAACACCATATATTTT. Amino acids: CADRGQGLAGNTIYF.

The gene calls are TRBV13 and TRBJ2-1, with 9 nucleotides matching TRBD1. This CDR3 has 17 amino acids. The ends lost 4 bases at V and 6 bases at J; junction bases unmatched: 13. Per germline, CDR1 PRHDT and CDR2 FYEKMQ (reference sequence). The CDR3 DNA follows: TGTGCCAGCAGCTCACGTGGGTGGGACAGGGAATCCAATGAGCAGTTCTTC. Its protein is CASSSRGWDRESNEQFF.